The clone carrying this T cell receptor beta chain was observed many times. Its antigen is undetermined. The sample is drawn from a study of T cells in Graves' hyperthyroidism and ophthalmopathy. Points from the study as a whole: Most expanded thyroid clonotypes above 0.001 also appeared in blood.

There were TCR beta CDR3 regions amplified from RNA transcripts. A set of HTBI primers served as the primers for a first-round RT-PCR of the TCR CDR3. TCRdb re-called the multiplex PCR reads through MiXCR, storing one row per CDR3 protein. The sample holds some 370,000 distinct CDR3 sequences, about 18% seen once. V gave up 1 base and J gave up 0 bases; unmatched junction bases: 2. CDR1 and CDR2 (germline): SGHRS, YFSETQ. The CDR3 is made up of 15 amino acids. Hyperthyroidism, newly diagnosed and lasting under 2 months, affected patients aged 18 to 65. This receptor was taken from a woman aged 25 to 45 with Graves' hyperthyroidism that later progressed to Graves' ophthalmopathy. Sequenced: blood. The chain couples TRBV5-1 to TRBJ2-3; TRBD1 agrees at 7 bases. CDR3 sequence (DNA): TGCGCCAGCAGCTTGATGGGACAGAGCACAGATACGCAGTATTTT. The encoded protein is CASSLMGQSTDTQYF.